This record looks at one TCR beta chain sequence and its context. What it binds is unknown. Germline assignment: CDR1 MGHDK and CDR2 SYGVNS. V dropped 7 bases and J dropped 7 bases, with 11 bases sitting between them. The CDR3 runs 13 residues. The sample is drawn from a study of T cell responses to AZD1222 COVID-19 vaccine. Whole-study findings and limits: Two AZD1222 doses significantly raised spike-specific TCR breadth and depth over controls. Donors in the cohort were predominantly white British and more often female, and clonal diversity was possibly underestimated. Only 5 or 6 people who got AZD1222 tested seropositive at baseline. Reportedly, close to half of spike-specific TCRs are directed against unmutated variant regions.

Assay: immunoSEQ multiplex PCR; the TCRdb copy retains only in-frame clones and omits some. The repertoire consists of 100,000 to 150,000 clones, with around 90% occurring once and the leading ten covering about 1.6%. The TCR comes from an adult in good health. The material sequenced was peripheral blood, taken on day 0 of AZD1222 vaccination. V gene TRBV25-1 combines with J gene TRBJ1-6; D is ambiguous. CDR3 nucleotide sequence: TGTGCCAGCATACGGGGTTTGAATTCACCCCTCCACTTT. This translates into CASIRGLNSPLHF.